This T cell receptor (beta chain) is drawn from a study of T cell responses to AZD1222 COVID-19 vaccine. Study at large: Pooling of second doses given at about 4 or about 12 weeks was done. Points from the study as a whole: Across the whole spike, CD4 TCRs peaked at regions 160-218 and 743-854. Repertoires in all cases were sampled only once the peak T cell response had passed. It was only six AZD1222 recipients who were seropositive at baseline.

Points on this clone: Its specificity is not known.

This CDR3 has 15 residues. V lost 6 bases to trimming and J lost 8 bases; unmatched junction nucleotides: 8. Germline CDR1 is MDHEN and CDR2 is SYDVKM. TCRdb keeps only in-frame clones here, not all; method: immunoSEQ multiplex PCR. The sample gives some 180,000 clones, 85% to 90% of which show up once; about 6% is in the top ten. The sample consisted of peripheral blood, taken on day 0 of AZD1222 vaccination. This chain connects TRBV28 to TRBJ2-1; 12 bases line up with TRBD1. The clonotype originates from an adult in good health. CDR3 protein: CASRLPGQGAYEQFF. As DNA, the CDR3 is TGTGCCAGCAGACTTCCGGGACAGGGGGCCTATGAGCAGTTCTTC.